Listed below are T cell receptor beta chains from one sample, sequenced in a study of shared clonotypes between healthy human individuals. Here immunoSEQ multiplex PCR was the method, and the copy in TCRdb shows in-frame clones only, minus some. The sample gives some 2 million clones, about 94% of which show up once; 0.95% to 1.5% is in the top ten. The sample comprised naive CD8+ T cells sorted from blood. These receptor sequences come from a man between 18 and 35 years old in good health. Each CDR3 is given with its conserved first and last residue. A D gene is named only where the DNA matches it firmly. Clone size is not always given. Where it is, it says once, few, many or a class for expanded clones.

CDR3 DNA,CDR3 protein,J gene,clone size,D gene,CDR3 length,V gene
TGTGCCAGCAGTGAAGCATCGGGGAGTTGGGCAGATACGCAGTATTTT,CASSEASGSWADTQYF,TRBJ2-3,-,-,16,TRBV6-1
TGTGCCAGCAGCCAGGACCGGCCAGATACGCAGTATTTT,CASSQDRPDTQYF,TRBJ2-3,-,-,13,TRBV6-5
TGTGCCAGCAGCTTACCCAGGTACAATGAGCAGTTCTTC,CASSLPRYNEQFF,TRBJ2-1,-,-,13,TRBV7-9
TGTGCCAGCAGCGACTGGGACGGGATGGGCGAGCAGTACTTC,CASSDWDGMGEQYF,TRBJ2-7,-,-,14,TRBV9
TGCGCCAGCAGTGAGTCTTGGCGTGGCACAGATACGCAGTATTTT,CASSESWRGTDTQYF,TRBJ2-3,-,-,15,TRBV10-1
TGTGCCAGCGTCGAACAGGGATTTGAAGCTTTCTTT,CASVEQGFEAFF,TRBJ1-1,-,-,12,TRBV5-4
TGTGCCAGCAGCTTACCAGGGTTCGGCGGTGGCTACACCTTC,CASSLPGFGGGYTF,TRBJ1-2,-,-,14,TRBV7-2
TGTGCCAGCAGCGTGCCGAACACAGATACGCAGTATTTT,CASSVPNTDTQYF,TRBJ2-3,-,-,13,TRBV9
TGTGCCTGGAGTACGACAGAGACAGATACGCAGTATTTT,CAWSTTETDTQYF,TRBJ2-3,-,-,13,TRBV30
TGCGCCAGCAGCTTGGACGGGAGCTCCTACAATGAGCAGTTCTTC,CASSLDGSSYNEQFF,TRBJ2-1,few,-,15,TRBV5-1
TGTGCCAGCAGTTTCGGAGCTAACTATGGCTACACCTTC,CASSFGANYGYTF,TRBJ1-2,-,-,13,TRBV27
TGTGCCAGCAGTTTGGGCGGAATCTCTGGAAACACCATATATTTT,CASSLGGISGNTIYF,TRBJ1-3,-,-,15,TRBV28
TGCAGCGTTGGACAGGGGGGCTACAATGAGCAGTTCTTC,CSVGQGGYNEQFF,TRBJ2-1,-,TRBD1,13,TRBV29-1
TGTGCCAGCGGGCCAGACAGACAACACTCCTACAATGAGCAGTTCTTC,CASGPDRQHSYNEQFF,TRBJ2-1,-,-,16,TRBV9
TGTGCCATCAGGAAGGACAGGGCCGGGACCCAGTACTTC,CAIRKDRAGTQYF,TRBJ2-5,-,TRBD1,13,TRBV10-3
TGTGCCAGCAGTTTGTATTTCGGCACCGGGGAGCTGTTTTTT,CASSLYFGTGELFF,TRBJ2-2,-,-,14,TRBV27
TGTGCCAGCTCACCGGCACTAGCGGGAGGAGCCGGGGAGCTGTTTTTT,CASSPALAGGAGELFF,TRBJ2-2,-,TRBD2,16,TRBV18